The subject of this entry is one TCR beta chain. Its antigen is unknown. Healthy individuals who donated bone marrow served as the donors. When sampled, the donors appeared nominally healthy, though they likely had unrecorded immune exposures. This sample is drawn from a study of cytomegalovirus exposure and HLA in healthy donors. Study-level results: A later analysis reportedly found that, within productive TCRs, an Asian-associated ancestry cluster had fewer N-insertions than the mean observed across the roughly 610 donors. In an earlier analysis, most TCR beta V segments were productive about 87% or about 30% of the time.

This PCR relied on a set of 60 Vbeta primers and 13 Jbeta primers. Profiling relied on immunoSEQ multiplex PCR, and the TCRdb table lists in-frame clones only, not all of them. Its clone listing holds approximately 46,000 clones. The CDR3 has 13 amino acids. V lost 4 bases to trimming and J lost 1 base, with 7 bases between them. The germline CDR1 and CDR2 sequences are SGHTA and FQGNSA. Sequencing was carried out using PBMCs. The V and J genes are TRBV7-2 and TRBJ1-1; tentatively, D is TRBD1 (6 bases). This sequence originates from a male donor in good health and CMV-seronegative. CDR3: CASSWGQNTEAFF. CDR3 bases: TGTGCCAGCAGCTGGGGGCAGAACACTGAAGCTTTCTTT.